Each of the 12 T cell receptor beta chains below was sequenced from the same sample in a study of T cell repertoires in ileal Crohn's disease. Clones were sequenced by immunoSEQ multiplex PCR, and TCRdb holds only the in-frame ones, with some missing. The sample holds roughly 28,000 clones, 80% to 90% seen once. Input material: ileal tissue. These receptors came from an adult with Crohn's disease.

Here the CDR3 DNA reads TGTGCCAGCGGACAGGTCAATTCACCCCTCCACTTT. Its translation: CASGQVNSPLHF. J is TRBJ1-6 and V is TRBV19; TRBD1 aligns across 7 bases. Germline values: CDR1 LNHDA, CDR2 SQIVND (reference sequence). CDR3 length: 12 amino acids. V lost 9 bases and J lost 7; bases outside the gene matches: 3.

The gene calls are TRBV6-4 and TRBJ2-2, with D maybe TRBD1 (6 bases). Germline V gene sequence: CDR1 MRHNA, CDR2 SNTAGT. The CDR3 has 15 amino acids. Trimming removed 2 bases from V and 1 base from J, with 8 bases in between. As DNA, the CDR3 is TGTGCCAGCAGTGACAACAGGGAGAACACCGGGGAGCTGTTTTTT. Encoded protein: CASSDNRENTGELFF.

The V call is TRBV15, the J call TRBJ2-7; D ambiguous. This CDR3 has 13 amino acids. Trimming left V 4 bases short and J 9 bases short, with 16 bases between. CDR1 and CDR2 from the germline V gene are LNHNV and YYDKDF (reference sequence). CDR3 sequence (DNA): TGTGCCACCAGCAACCTCGACACGTCAGGGCAGTACTTC. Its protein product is CATSNLDTSGQYF.

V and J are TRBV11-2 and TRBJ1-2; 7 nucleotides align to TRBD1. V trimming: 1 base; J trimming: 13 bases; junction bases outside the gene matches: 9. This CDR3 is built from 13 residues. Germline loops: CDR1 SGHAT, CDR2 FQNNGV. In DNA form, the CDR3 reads TGTGCCAGCAGCTTAGCACAGGGGCCCTGGATCACCTTC. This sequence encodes CASSLAQGPWITF.

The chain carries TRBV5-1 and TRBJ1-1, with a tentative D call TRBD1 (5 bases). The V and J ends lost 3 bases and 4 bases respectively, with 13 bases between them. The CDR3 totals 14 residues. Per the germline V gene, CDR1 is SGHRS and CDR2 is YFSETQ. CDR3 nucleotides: TGCGCCAGCAGCTGGAGGGACTCCGCCACTGAAGCTTTCTTT. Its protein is CASSWRDSATEAFF.

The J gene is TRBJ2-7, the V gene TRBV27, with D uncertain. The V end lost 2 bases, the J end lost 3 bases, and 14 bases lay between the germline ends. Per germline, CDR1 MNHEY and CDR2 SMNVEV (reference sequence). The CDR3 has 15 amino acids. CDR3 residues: CASSLNSRWFYEQYF. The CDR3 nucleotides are TGTGCCAGCAGTTTAAATTCCCGGTGGTTCTACGAGCAGTACTTC.

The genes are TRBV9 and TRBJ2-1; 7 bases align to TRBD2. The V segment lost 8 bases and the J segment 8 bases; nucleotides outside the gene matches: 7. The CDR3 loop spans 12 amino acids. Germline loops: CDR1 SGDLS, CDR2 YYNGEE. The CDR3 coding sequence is TGTGCCAGTAGAGGCGGGGGTTATGAGCAGTTCTTC. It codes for CASRGGGYEQFF.

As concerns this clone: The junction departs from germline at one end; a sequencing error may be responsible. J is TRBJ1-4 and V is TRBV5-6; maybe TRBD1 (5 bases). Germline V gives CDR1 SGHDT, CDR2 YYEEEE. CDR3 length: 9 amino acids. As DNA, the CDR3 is TGTGCCACACTCGACAGAACCATTTTT. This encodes CATLDRTIF.

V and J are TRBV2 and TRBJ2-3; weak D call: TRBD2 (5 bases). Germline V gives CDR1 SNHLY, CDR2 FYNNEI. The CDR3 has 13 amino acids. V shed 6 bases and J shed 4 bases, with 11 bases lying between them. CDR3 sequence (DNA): TGTGCCAGCAGGGTTCCCGGGGCAGATACGCAGTATTTT. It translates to CASRVPGADTQYF.

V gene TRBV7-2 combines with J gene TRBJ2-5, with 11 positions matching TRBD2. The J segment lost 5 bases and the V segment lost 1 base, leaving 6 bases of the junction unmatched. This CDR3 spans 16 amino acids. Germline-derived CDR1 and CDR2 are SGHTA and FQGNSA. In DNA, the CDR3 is TGTGCCAGCAGCTTAGTTGGGACTAGCGGAGGGGAGACCCAGTACTTC. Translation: CASSLVGTSGGETQYF.

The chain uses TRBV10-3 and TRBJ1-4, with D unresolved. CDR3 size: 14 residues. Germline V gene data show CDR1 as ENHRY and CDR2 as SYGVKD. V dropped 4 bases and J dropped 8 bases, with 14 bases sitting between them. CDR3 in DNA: TGTGCCATCAGTGCGAACCCCTTAGAGGAAAAACTGTTTTTT. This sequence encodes CAISANPLEEKLFF.

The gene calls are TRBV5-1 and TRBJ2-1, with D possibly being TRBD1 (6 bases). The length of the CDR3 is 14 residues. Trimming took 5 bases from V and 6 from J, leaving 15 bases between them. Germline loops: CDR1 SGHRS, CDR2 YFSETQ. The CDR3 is CASRQGDLANEQFF. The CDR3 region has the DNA TGCGCCAGCAGACAGGGAGATTTGGCCAATGAGCAGTTCTTC.